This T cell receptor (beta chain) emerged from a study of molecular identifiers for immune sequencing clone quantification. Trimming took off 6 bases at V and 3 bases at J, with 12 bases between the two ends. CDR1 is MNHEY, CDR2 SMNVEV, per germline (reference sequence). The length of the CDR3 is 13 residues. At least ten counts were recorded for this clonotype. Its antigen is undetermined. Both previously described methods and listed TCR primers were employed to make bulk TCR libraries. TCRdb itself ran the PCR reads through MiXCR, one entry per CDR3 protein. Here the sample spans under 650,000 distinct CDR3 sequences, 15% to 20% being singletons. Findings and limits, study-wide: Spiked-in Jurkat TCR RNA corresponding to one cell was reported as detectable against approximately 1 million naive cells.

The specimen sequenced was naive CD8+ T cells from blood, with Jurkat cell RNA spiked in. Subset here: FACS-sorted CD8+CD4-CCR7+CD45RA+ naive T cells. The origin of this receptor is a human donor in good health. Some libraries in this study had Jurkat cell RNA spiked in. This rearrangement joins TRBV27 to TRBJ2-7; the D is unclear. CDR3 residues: CASSSSRSYEQYF. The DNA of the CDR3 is TGTGCCAGCAGCTCCAGCCGAAGCTACGAGCAGTACTTC.